What follows describes a single T cell receptor (beta chain). Its specificity is unknown. Germline is not matched at one junction end, which may reflect a read error. Treatment was busulfan-fludarabine conditioning, a marrow graft, and cyclophosphamide on days +3 and +4. The sample comes from a study of T cells after posttransplantation cyclophosphamide. Overall study results and limits: After PTCy, TRB diversity resembled that of CNI/methotrexate controls.

The CDR3 extends over 14 amino acids. CDR1 is SGHTA and CDR2 is FQGNSA in the germline V gene. Measured with immunoSEQ multiplex PCR; TCRdb has only the in-frame clones, and not every one. The sample shows over 8,500 clones, roughly 80% of them seen only once. The chain employs TRBV7-2 and TRBJ1-5; a possible D gene is TRBD1 (6 bases). This clonotype was obtained from a female patient in her forties or fifties who received an allogeneic stem cell transplant from a related donor, was CMV-positive, and had no GVHD. Some T cells may be graft donor cells. Sample: PBMCs, taken after allogeneic stem cell transplant with posttransplant cyclophosphamide. The CDR3 DNA sequence: TGTGCCAGCAGCTTAGGGGGGCGGAATCGGCCCCAGCATTTT. Its translation: CASSLGGRNRPQHF. The full variable domain, in which reference TRBV7-2 and TRBJ1-5 provide the parts outside the CDR3, is GAGVSQSPSNKVTEKGKDVELRCDPISGHTALYWYRQSLGQGLEFLIYFQGNSAPDKSGLPSDRFSAERTGGSVSTLTIQRTQQEDSAVYLCASSLGGRNRPQHFGDGTRLSIL.